Detailed here is one T cell receptor (beta chain). The germline gives CDR1 ENHRY, CDR2 SYGVKD. CDR3 length equals 13 residues. The V end was cut by 8 bases, the J end by 4 bases, with 13 bases between. The data were obtained in a study of blood T cell repertoires in COVID-19. The wider study: Samples of COVID-19 (acute and convalescent) were obtained from the United States, Italy and Spain.

Per the study methods: Amplifying reference gene primers gave estimates of nucleated cell counts. Libraries were prepared by immunoSEQ multiplex PCR; TCRdb keeps only in-frame clonotypes and omits some of them. D and trimming come from the DNA, and the V and J calls and clone size come from that table. The table records fewer than 110,000 clones, around 90% of them present only once. The sequence came from a man between 40 and 49 years old with active or convalescent COVID-19. The V gene is TRBV10-3, the J gene TRBJ2-3; D could derive from TRBD1 or TRBD2 (6 bases each). Sequenced input: peripheral blood. CDR3: CAIGGGQADTQYF. The CDR3 DNA sequence: TGTGCCATCGGTGGGGGGCAGGCAGATACGCAGTATTTT.